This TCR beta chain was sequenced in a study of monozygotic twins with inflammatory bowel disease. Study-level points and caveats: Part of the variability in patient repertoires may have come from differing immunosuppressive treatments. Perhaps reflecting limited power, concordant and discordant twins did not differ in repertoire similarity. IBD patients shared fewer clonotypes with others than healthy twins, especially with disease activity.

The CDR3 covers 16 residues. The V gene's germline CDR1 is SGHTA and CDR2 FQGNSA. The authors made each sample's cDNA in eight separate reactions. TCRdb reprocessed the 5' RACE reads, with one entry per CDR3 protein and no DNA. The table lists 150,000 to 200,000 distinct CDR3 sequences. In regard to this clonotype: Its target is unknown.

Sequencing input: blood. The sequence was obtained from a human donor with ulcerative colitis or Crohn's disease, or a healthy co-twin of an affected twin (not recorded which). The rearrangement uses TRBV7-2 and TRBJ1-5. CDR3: CASSLGQNPSNQPQHF. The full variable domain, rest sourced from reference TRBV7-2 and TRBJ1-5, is GAGVSQSPSNKVTEKGKDVELRCDPISGHTALYWYRQSLGQGLEFLIYFQGNSAPDKSGLPSDRFSAERTGGSVSTLTIQRTQQEDSAVYLCASSLGQNPSNQPQHFGDGTRLSIL.